These T cell receptor beta chains were read from a single sample in a study of blood T cell repertoires in COVID-19. The repertoire was sequenced with immunoSEQ multiplex PCR; TCRdb's copy has only in-frame clones and lacks some. The sample includes 55,000 to 65,000 clones, around four fifths of them seen just once. Sequencing used peripheral blood. Receptors originate from a man aged 55-75 years with COVID-19, enrolled during active disease. Both conserved end residues are part of each CDR3. The order of the fields is CDR3 DNA, CDR3 protein, V gene, clone size, D gene, J gene. D genes are given only for firm matches. A clone size is listed for some rows: how often the clone was seen (once, few, many), or a class if it is expanded.

TGTGCCAGCAGCTTGGGGGGAGATTTTTACGAGCAGTACTTC,CASSLGGDFYEQYF,TRBV5-6,NA,NA,TRBJ2-7
TGTGCCAGCAGCACAACTAGCGCCCACACAGATACGCAGTATTTT,CASSTTSAHTDTQYF,TRBV9,NA,TRBD2,TRBJ2-3
TGTGCCAGCAGCGTAGCCGGACAGGGGACCTCACCCCTCCACTTT,CASSVAGQGTSPLHF,TRBV9,NA,TRBD1,TRBJ1-6
TGCGCCAGCAGCCGGTCCGGGACTAGCGGGGGAACAGATACGCAGTATTTT,CASSRSGTSGGTDTQYF,TRBV4-1,NA,TRBD2,TRBJ2-3
TGTGCCAGTAGTATAGATCGTGGGACTAGCGGGAGGAACCAAGAGACCCAGTACTTC,CASSIDRGTSGRNQETQYF,TRBV19,NA,TRBD2,TRBJ2-5
TGTGCCAGCAGCTTCCAAGCGGGGGTTGGCACCGGGGAGCTGTTTTTT,CASSFQAGVGTGELFF,TRBV7-2,NA,TRBD2,TRBJ2-2
TGTGCCAGCAGCGGGACAGGGGGCATCGGCTACACCTTC,CASSGTGGIGYTF,TRBV6-4,few,TRBD1,TRBJ1-2
TGTGCCAGCAGCTTTTCGGACACTGAAGCTTTCTTT,CASSFSDTEAFF,TRBV11-2,few,NA,TRBJ1-1
TGTGCCAGCAGCCAAGATCGTCGCACTGAAGCTTTCTTT,CASSQDRRTEAFF,TRBV3-1/TRBV3-2,NA,NA,TRBJ1-1
TGCGCCAGCAGCCCCGCTCTACTAGCGGGGGAAGAGACCCAGTACTTC,CASSPALLAGEETQYF,TRBV5-1,NA,TRBD2,TRBJ2-5
TGCGCCAGCAGCGACCTTAGCTACGACCGCACAGATACGCAGTATTTT,CASSDLSYDRTDTQYF,TRBV5-1,NA,NA,TRBJ2-3
TGTGCCAGCAGGGGGGGGAGCTCCTACGAGCAGTACTTC,CASRGGSSYEQYF,TRBV6-5,NA,TRBD2,TRBJ2-7
TGTGCCAGCAGGGTCAGGGGATCAGCTAACTATGGCTACACCTTC,CASRVRGSANYGYTF,TRBV6-5,NA,NA,TRBJ1-2
TGTGCCAGCAGTGAGGGACAGCGGAACACCGGGGAGCTGTTTTTT,CASSEGQRNTGELFF,TRBV2,NA,TRBD1,TRBJ2-2
TGTGCTAGCAACGGACAGGGAAGTGGCTATGGCTACACCTTC,CASNGQGSGYGYTF,TRBV7-7,NA,TRBD1,TRBJ1-2
TGCGCCAGCAGCTTGCTTGAGGGAGCCAAGGCGGAGCAGTTCTTC,CASSLLEGAKAEQFF,TRBV5-1,NA,NA,TRBJ2-1
TGTGCCAGCAGGGGACTAGCGGGTTACAATGAGCAGTTCTTC,CASRGLAGYNEQFF,TRBV7-9,few,TRBD2,TRBJ2-1
TGCGCCAGCAGCTTGGTTTCAGGGGGCGGCACTGAAGCTTTCTTT,CASSLVSGGGTEAFF,TRBV5-1,NA,TRBD1,TRBJ1-1
TGTGCCAGCCGCGGCGTTTCTCCTTCTTACTACGAGCAGTACTTC,CASRGVSPSYYEQYF,TRBV6-5,NA,NA,TRBJ2-7
TGTGCCAGCACCGAGAACTATAATTCACCCCTCCACTTT,CASTENYNSPLHF,TRBV18,NA,NA,TRBJ1-6
TGTGCCAGCAGTGAATTCTCGCGGGGGGGACGTTCGGCCGGGGAGCTGTTTTTT,CASSEFSRGGRSAGELFF,TRBV2,NA,TRBD2,TRBJ2-2
TGTGCCAGCACCCGAGGACTAGCGGGAGATTCTGAGCAGTTCTTC,CASTRGLAGDSEQFF,TRBV27,NA,TRBD2,TRBJ2-1
TGTGCCAGCAGCGTAGAAGACGCGGGGGGCCTCTACGAGCAGTACTTC,CASSVEDAGGLYEQYF,TRBV9,many,TRBD2,TRBJ2-7
TGTGCCAGCAGTTTATCGGGGAGGGCTGTCGGTCAGCCCCAGCATTTT,CASSLSGRAVGQPQHF,TRBV27,NA,NA,TRBJ1-5
TGCGCCAGCAGTTTAGACAGGGGGCGAGGCACTGAAGCTTTCTTT,CASSLDRGRGTEAFF,TRBV5-1,NA,TRBD1,TRBJ1-1
TGTGCCAGCAGCCTACAGGGGGCCCATACGCAGTATTTT,CASSLQGAHTQYF,TRBV14,NA,TRBD1,TRBJ2-3
TGTGCCAGCAGCTTGGGACAGGGGGAGACCCAGTACTTC,CASSLGQGETQYF,TRBV5-4,NA,TRBD1,TRBJ2-5
TGCACCAGCAGCCAAGAAAAAGCGAACACTGAAGCTTTCTTT,CTSSQEKANTEAFF,TRBV1,NA,NA,TRBJ1-1
TGTGCCAGCAGCGTAGCGGGCAATGAGCAGTTCTTC,CASSVAGNEQFF,TRBV9,NA,NA,TRBJ2-1
TGTGCCAGCAGTTCCCCCGACAGAAACACCATATATTTT,CASSSPDRNTIYF,TRBV27,NA,NA,TRBJ1-3